Below are 8 T cell receptor beta chains sequenced from a single sample in a study of regulatory dendritic cells for organ transplantation. Clones were read by immunoSEQ multiplex PCR, and TCRdb kept only the in-frame ones, dropping some. The sample shows roughly 35,000 clones, about 88% of them seen only once. The material sequenced was naive CD4+ T cells from blood. Stated subset: CD45RA+ naive T cells. These receptors came from a human donor in good health.

The chain recombines TRBV28 with TRBJ1-5; 7 bases map to TRBD1. The CDR3 length is 14 residues. The V gene end was trimmed by 6 bases and the J gene end by 10 bases; junction bases not matched to a gene: 12. CDR1 and CDR2 from the germline V gene are MDHEN and SYDVKM. CDR3: CASSLGTVISPQHF. CDR3 nucleotides: TGTGCCAGCAGCTTGGGGACAGTAATCAGCCCCCAGCATTTT.

The V call is TRBV18, the J call TRBJ2-2, with 10 bases lining up with TRBD1. V lost 3 bases and J lost 4; bases outside the gene matches: 5. The germline V gene encodes CDR1 KGHSH and CDR2 LQKENI. The CDR3 loop spans 16 amino acids. DNA of the CDR3: TGTGCCAGCTCACCGGGGACAGGGGTTTTCACCGGGGAGCTGTTTTTT. The encoded protein is CASSPGTGVFTGELFF. Together with reference TRBV18 and TRBJ2-2, the CDR3 gives the full variable domain: NAGVMQNPRHLVRRRGQEARLRCSPMKGHSHVYWYRQLPEEGLKFMVYLQKENIIDESGMPKERFSAEFPKEGPSILRIQQVVRGDSAAYFCASSPGTGVFTGELFFGEGSRLTVL.

The chain recombines TRBV7-2 with TRBJ2-7; no clear D gene. This CDR3 contains 14 residues. V was pared by 2 bases and J by 1 base, with 9 bases between. Germline V lookup: CDR1 SGHTA, CDR2 FQGNSA. The CDR3 nucleotides read TGTGCCAGCAGCTTAAATAGGCGGTCCTACGAGCAGTACTTC. Protein sequence: CASSLNRRSYEQYF. The whole variable domain, filled in from reference TRBV7-2 and TRBJ2-7, reads GAGVSQSPSNKVTEKGKDVELRCDPISGHTALYWYRQSLGQGLEFLIYFQGNSAPDKSGLPSDRFSAERTGGSVSTLTIQRTQQEDSAVYLCASSLNRRSYEQYFGPGTRLTVT.

The J gene is TRBJ1-5, the V gene TRBV6-5; no reliable D call. Trimming removed 0 bases at V and 4 bases at J, with 7 bases between. This CDR3 contains 14 residues. Germline V gene lookup returns CDR1 MNHEY and CDR2 SVGAGI. The CDR3 protein is CASSYSVKNQPQHF. As DNA, the CDR3 is TGTGCCAGCAGTTACTCCGTCAAGAATCAGCCCCAGCATTTT.

The rearrangement joins TRBV4-3 to TRBJ1-4; perhaps TRBD1 as D (5 bases). This CDR3 contains 15 residues. Looked up from germline, CDR1 is LGHNA and CDR2 is YSLEER. V was trimmed by 4 bases and J by 6 bases, leaving 15 bases between them. The CDR3 DNA is TGCGCCAGCAGCCGGGGGAGGGATCGAGATGAAAAACTGTTTTTT. Its translation: CASSRGRDRDEKLFF.

CDR3 protein: CASSIDLRQGNQPQHF. The CDR3 nucleotides are TGTGCCAGTAGTATAGATCTGAGACAGGGGAATCAGCCCCAGCATTTT. The chain combines TRBV19 with TRBJ1-5, with 8 positions matching TRBD1. The CDR3 runs 16 residues. CDR1 is LNHDA and CDR2 is SQIVND in the germline V gene (reference sequence). The junction had 5 bases not matched to a gene; V was cut back by 0 bases and J by 4 bases.

Here the CDR3 DNA reads TGTGCCAGTAGTGGGACAGCGAACACTGAAGCTTTCTTT. Its protein is CASSGTANTEAFF. The chain is built from TRBV19 and TRBJ1-1; the match to TRBD1 covers 7 bases. V lost 5 bases to trimming and J lost 1 base; unmatched junction nucleotides: 1. Germline V gene lookup returns CDR1 LNHDA and CDR2 SQIVND (reference sequence). The CDR3 has 13 amino acids.

Worth noting for this clone: The sample has other DNA sequences that encode this CDR3 too. This chain joins TRBV18 and TRBJ2-7; unclear D gene. Trimming took off 2 bases at V and 3 bases at J, with 5 bases between the two ends. The CDR3 runs to 12 residues. The V gene's germline CDR1 is KGHSH and CDR2 LQKENI. CDR3 nucleotides: TGTGCCAGCTCACCATCGAGCTACGAGCAGTACTTC. Its protein is CASSPSSYEQYF.